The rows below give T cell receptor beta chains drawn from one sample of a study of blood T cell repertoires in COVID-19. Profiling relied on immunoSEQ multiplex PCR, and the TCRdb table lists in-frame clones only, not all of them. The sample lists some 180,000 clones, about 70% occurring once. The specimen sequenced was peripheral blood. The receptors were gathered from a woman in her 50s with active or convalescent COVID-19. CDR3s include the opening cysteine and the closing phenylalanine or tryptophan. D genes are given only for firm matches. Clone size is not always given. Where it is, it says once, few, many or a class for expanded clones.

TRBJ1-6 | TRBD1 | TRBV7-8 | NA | CASSFARGHNSPLHF | TGTGCCAGCAGCTTCGCCAGGGGGCATAATTCACCCCTCCACTTT
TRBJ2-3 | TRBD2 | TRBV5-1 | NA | CASSLEPGLAGGHTDTQYF | TGCGCCAGCAGCTTGGAGCCGGGGCTAGCGGGGGGGCACACAGATACGCAGTATTTT
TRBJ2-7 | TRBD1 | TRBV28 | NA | CASSLGVTGPSEQYF | TGTGCCAGCAGTTTAGGGGTGACAGGGCCCTCCGAGCAGTACTTC
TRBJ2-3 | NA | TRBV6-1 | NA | CASSEGVGTGYTDTQYF | TGTGCCAGCAGTGAAGGGGTCGGGACTGGGTACACAGATACGCAGTATTTT
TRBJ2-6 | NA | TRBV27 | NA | CASSSNAGRTNVLTF | TGTGCCAGCAGTTCTAACGCAGGAAGGACCAACGTCCTGACTTTC
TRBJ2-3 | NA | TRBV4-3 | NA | CASSQGTPPATQYF | TGCGCCAGCAGCCAAGGGACTCCCCCAGCTACGCAGTATTTT
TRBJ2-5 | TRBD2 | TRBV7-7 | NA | CASSVSGGAGETQYF | TGTGCTAGCAGCGTTAGCGGGGGGGCCGGGGAGACCCAGTACTTC
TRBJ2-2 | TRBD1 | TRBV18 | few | CASSGTGSTGELFF | TGTGCCAGCTCCGGGACAGGGAGCACCGGGGAGCTGTTTTTT
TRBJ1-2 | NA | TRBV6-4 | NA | CATWTAIYGYTF | TGTGCCACCTGGACAGCAATCTATGGCTACACCTTC
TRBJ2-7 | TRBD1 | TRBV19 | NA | CASSIDSGQGAGEQYF | TGTGCCAGTAGTATAGACTCCGGACAGGGGGCAGGGGAGCAGTACTTC
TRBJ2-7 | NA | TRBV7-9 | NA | CASSLAARSYEQYF | TGTGCCAGCAGCTTAGCTGCCAGATCCTACGAGCAGTACTTC
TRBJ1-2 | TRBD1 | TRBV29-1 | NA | CSAMQGVGYGYTF | TGCAGCGCTATGCAGGGGGTAGGATATGGCTACACCTTC
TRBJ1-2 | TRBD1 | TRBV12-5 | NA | CASGRDRAGGNYGYTF | TGTGCTAGTGGCCGCGACAGGGCGGGGGGTAACTATGGCTACACCTTC
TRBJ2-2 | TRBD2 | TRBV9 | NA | CASSVASRLAGGEELFF | TGTGCCAGCAGCGTAGCTTCGAGACTAGCGGGAGGGGAGGAGCTGTTTTTT
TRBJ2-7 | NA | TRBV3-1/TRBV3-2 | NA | CASSLAGAHYEQYF | TGTGCCAGCAGCCTGGCGGGGGCCCACTACGAGCAGTACTTC
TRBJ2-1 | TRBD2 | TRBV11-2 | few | CASSPGGRGDNEQFF | TGTGCCAGCAGCCCAGGTGGGCGGGGGGACAATGAGCAGTTCTTC
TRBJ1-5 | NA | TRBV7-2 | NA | CASSLGWGLVQPQHF | TGTGCCAGCAGCTTAGGATGGGGGCTCGTTCAGCCCCAGCATTTT
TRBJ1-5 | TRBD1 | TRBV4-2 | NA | CASSHPRRDSPYQPQHF | TGTGCCAGCAGCCACCCCCGAAGGGACAGCCCATATCAGCCCCAGCATTTT
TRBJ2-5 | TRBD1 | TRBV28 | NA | CASSLWGDRDPQETQYF | TGTGCCAGCAGTTTGTGGGGGGACAGGGACCCCCAAGAGACCCAGTACTTC
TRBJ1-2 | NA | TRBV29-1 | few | CSVEGRENYGYTF | TGCAGCGTTGAAGGAAGGGAGAACTATGGCTACACCTTC
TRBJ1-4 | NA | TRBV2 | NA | CASSTQNVQNEKLFF | TGTGCCAGCAGTACACAGAACGTCCAGAATGAAAAACTGTTTTTT
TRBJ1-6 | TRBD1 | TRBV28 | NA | CASSPLPGTDYNSPLHF | TGTGCCAGCAGCCCTTTACCTGGGACAGACTATAATTCACCCCTCCACTTT
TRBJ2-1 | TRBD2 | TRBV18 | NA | CASSPTAGGVNEQFF | TGTGCCAGCTCACCCACGGCGGGAGGAGTAAATGAGCAGTTCTTC
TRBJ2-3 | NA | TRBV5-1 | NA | CASSFWGGQGDTQYF | TGCGCCAGCAGCTTCTGGGGGGGCCAAGGAGATACGCAGTATTTT
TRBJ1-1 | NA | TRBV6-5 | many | CASSSGPGGGRTEAFF | TGTGCCAGCAGTTCCGGACCGGGGGGTGGGAGGACTGAAGCTTTCTTT
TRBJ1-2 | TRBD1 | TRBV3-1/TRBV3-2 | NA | CASRGTASNYGYTF | TGTGCCAGCAGGGGGACAGCGAGTAACTATGGCTACACCTTC
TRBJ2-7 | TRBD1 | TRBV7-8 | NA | CASSLLGTGPYEQYF | TGTGCCAGCAGCTTATTGGGGACAGGACCCTACGAGCAGTACTTC
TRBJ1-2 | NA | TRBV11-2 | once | CASSVGLGARGYTF | TGTGCCAGCAGCGTAGGATTGGGGGCTAGGGGCTACACCTTC
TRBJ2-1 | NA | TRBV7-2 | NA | CASSTDSGELYEQFF | TGTGCCAGCAGCACAGACTCAGGGGAGTTGTATGAGCAGTTCTTC
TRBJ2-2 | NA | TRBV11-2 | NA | CASSLGMRQGYNTGELFF | TGTGCCAGCAGCTTAGGAATGCGGCAGGGATACAACACCGGGGAGCTGTTTTTT
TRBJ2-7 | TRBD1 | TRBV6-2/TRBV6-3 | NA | CASTPRGPAYEQYF | TGTGCCAGCACCCCAAGGGGGCCCGCCTACGAGCAGTACTTC
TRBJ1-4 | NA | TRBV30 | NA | CAWRTQGLNEKLFF | TGTGCCTGGAGGACCCAGGGACTTAATGAAAAACTGTTTTTT
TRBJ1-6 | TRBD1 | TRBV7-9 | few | CASSRDREGSPLHF | TGTGCCAGCAGCCGGGACAGGGAGGGATCACCCCTCCACTTT
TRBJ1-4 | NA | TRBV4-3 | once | CASSQDWQGTNEKLFF | TGCGCCAGCAGCCAAGATTGGCAGGGTACTAATGAAAAACTGTTTTTT
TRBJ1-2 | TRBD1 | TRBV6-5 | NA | CASSRTGVENYGYTF | TGTGCCAGCTCTAGAACAGGGGTAGAGAACTATGGCTACACCTTC
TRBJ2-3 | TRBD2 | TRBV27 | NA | CASSLLAGGPDTQYF | TGTGCCAGCAGTTTGCTAGCGGGAGGGCCAGATACGCAGTATTTT
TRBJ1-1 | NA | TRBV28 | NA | CASSQSSPRNTEAFF | TGTGCCAGCAGTCAGTCTTCCCCCCGGAACACTGAAGCTTTCTTT
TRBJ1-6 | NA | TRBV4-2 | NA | CASSLNPLSPSSYNSPLHF | TGTGCCAGCAGCCTTAACCCCCTATCTCCGAGCTCCTATAATTCACCCCTCCACTTT
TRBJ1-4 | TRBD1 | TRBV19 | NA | CASRGTGGEKLFF | TGTGCCAGTAGGGGGACAGGGGGGGAAAAACTGTTTTTT
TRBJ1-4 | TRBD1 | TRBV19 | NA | CASRSTGGLEKLFF | TGTGCCAGTAGAAGTACAGGGGGCCTTGAAAAACTGTTTTTT
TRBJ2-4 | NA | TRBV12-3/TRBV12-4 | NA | CASSFGGPIQYF | TGTGCCAGCAGTTTCGGGGGGCCCATTCAGTACTTC
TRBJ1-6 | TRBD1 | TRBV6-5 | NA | CASSSRDRRVSPLHF | TGTGCCAGCAGTTCCCGGGACAGGAGGGTCTCACCCCTCCACTTT
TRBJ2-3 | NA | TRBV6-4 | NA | CASSDPHFKQALSTDTQYF | TGTGCCAGCAGTGACCCGCACTTCAAACAGGCGTTAAGCACAGATACGCAGTATTTT
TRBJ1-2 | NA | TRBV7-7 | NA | CASSLIGGYGYTF | TGTGCTAGCAGCTTAATCGGGGGGTATGGCTACACCTTC
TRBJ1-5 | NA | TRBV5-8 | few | CASSLAGHQPQHF | TGTGCCAGCAGCTTGGCAGGGCATCAGCCCCAGCATTTT
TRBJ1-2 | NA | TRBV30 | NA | CAWSVEGNYGYTF | TGTGCCTGGAGTGTGGAGGGCAACTATGGCTACACCTTC
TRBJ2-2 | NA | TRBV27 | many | CASRTGKGGNTGELFF | TGTGCCAGCCGTACAGGGAAAGGGGGGAACACCGGGGAGCTGTTTTTT
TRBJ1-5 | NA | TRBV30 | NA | CAWGEGVEAQHF | TGTGCCTGGGGAGAGGGGGTCGAGGCCCAGCATTTT
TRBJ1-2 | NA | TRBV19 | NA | CASRAGSLYYGYTF | TGTGCCAGTAGAGCAGGGTCCCTATACTATGGCTACACCTTC
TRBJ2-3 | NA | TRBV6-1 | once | CASSEARGGVGDTQYF | TGTGCCAGCAGTGAAGCGAGGGGGGGCGTTGGAGATACGCAGTATTTT
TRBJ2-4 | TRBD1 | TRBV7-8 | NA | CASSFSGQGLENIQYF | TGTGCCAGCAGCTTTTCGGGACAGGGCCTCGAAAACATTCAGTACTTC